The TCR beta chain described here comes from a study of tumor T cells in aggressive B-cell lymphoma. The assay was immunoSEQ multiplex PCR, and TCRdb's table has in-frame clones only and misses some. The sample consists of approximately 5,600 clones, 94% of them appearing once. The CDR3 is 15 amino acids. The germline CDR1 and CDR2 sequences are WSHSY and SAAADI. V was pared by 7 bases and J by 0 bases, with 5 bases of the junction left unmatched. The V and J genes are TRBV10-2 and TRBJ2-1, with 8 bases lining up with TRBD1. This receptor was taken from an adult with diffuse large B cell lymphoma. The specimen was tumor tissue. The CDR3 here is CASIQGQGSYNEQFF. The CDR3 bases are TGCGCCAGCATCCAAGGACAGGGCTCCTACAATGAGCAGTTCTTC.